This T cell receptor (beta chain) was recorded in a study of T cell responses to AZD1222 COVID-19 vaccine. About this clone: The antigen remains unidentified.

Study-wide results and caveats: Mapped onto spike, vaccine-associated CD4 TCRs spanned it and were dominant at 160-218 and 743-854.

Sequencing was performed with immunoSEQ multiplex PCR; in TCRdb, only in-frame clones are kept and a portion is missing. In the table there are roughly 150,000 clones, roughly 92% of which are singletons. The germline CDR1 and CDR2 sequences are MNHEY and SVGEGT. This CDR3 spans 17 amino acids. J lost 1 base, V lost 0 bases, and 5 bases had no gene match. The clonotype was recovered from an adult in good health. This chain joins TRBV6-2 or TRBV6-3 and TRBJ2-3, with 9 bases aligning to TRBD2. The sample consisted of peripheral blood, taken on day 0 of AZD1222 vaccination. In DNA form, the CDR3 reads TGTGCCAGCAGTTACTCAGAGACTAGCGGTGGCACAGATACGCAGTATTTT. Translation gives CASSYSETSGGTDTQYF.